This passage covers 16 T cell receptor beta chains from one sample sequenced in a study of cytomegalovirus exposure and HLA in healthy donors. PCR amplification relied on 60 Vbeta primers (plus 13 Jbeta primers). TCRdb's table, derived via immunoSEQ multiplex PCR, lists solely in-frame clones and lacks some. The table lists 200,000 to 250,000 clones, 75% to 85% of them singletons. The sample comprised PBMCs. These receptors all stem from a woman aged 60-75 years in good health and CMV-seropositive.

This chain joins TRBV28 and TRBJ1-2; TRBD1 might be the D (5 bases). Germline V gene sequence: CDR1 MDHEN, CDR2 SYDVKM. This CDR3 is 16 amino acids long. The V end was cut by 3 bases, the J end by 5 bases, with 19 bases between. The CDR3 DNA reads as TGTGCCAGCAGTTTCCTCACCAGTGGGGCGGAGTATGGCTACACCTTC. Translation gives CASSFLTSGAEYGYTF.

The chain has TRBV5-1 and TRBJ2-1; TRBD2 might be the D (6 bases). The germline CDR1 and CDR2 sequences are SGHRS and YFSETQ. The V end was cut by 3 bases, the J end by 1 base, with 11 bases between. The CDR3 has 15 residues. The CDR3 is CASSSAGGSYNEQFF. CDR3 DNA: TGCGCCAGCAGCTCGGCCGGGGGATCCTACAATGAGCAGTTCTTC. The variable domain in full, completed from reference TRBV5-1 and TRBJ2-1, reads KAGVTQTPRYLIKTRGQQVTLSCSPISGHRSVSWYQQTPGQGLQFLFEYFSETQRNKGNFPGRFSGRQFSNSRSEMNVSTLELGDSALYLCASSSAGGSYNEQFFGPGTRLTVL.

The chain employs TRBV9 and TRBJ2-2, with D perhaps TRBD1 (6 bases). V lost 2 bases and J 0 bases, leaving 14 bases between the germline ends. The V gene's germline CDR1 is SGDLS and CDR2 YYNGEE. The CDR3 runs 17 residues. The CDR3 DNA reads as TGTGCCAGCAGCGTCATATGGACAGCCCCGAACACCGGGGAGCTGTTTTTT. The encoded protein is CASSVIWTAPNTGELFF.

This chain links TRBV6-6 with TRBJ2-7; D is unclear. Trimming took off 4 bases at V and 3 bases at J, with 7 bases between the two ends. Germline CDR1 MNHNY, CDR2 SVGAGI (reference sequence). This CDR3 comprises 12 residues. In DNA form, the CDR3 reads TGTGCCAGCAGTTCATTCAGCTACGAGCAGTACTTC. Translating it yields CASSSFSYEQYF.

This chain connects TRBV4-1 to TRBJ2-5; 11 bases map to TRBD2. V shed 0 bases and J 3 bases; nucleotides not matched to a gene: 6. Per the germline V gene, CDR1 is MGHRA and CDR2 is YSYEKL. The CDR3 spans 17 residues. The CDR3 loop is CASSQERLAGQEETQYF. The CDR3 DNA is TGCGCCAGCAGCCAAGAGAGACTAGCGGGGCAAGAAGAGACCCAGTACTTC.

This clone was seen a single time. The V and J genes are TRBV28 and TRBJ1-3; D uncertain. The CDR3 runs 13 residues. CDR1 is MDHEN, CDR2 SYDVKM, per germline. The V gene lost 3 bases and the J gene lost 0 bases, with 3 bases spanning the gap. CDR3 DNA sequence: TGTGCCAGCAGTTTCAGCTCTGGAAACACCATATATTTT. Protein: CASSFSSGNTIYF.

The CDR3 coding sequence is TGTGCCAGCAGCTTACAGGACAGTTTCTACGAGCAGTACTTC. Translated, it gives CASSLQDSFYEQYF. V usage is TRBV7-2 and J usage is TRBJ2-7; D is perhaps TRBD1 (6 bases). Trimming pared 2 bases from V and 3 bases from J, leaving 11 bases between. The length of the CDR3 is 14 residues. CDR1 and CDR2 (germline): SGHTA, FQGNSA.

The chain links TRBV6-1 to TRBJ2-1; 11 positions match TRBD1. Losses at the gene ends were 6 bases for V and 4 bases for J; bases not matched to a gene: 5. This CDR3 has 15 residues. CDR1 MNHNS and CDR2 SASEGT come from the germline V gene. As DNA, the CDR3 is TGTGCCAGCAGAACCGGACAGGGGGCTTACAATGAGCAGTTCTTC. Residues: CASRTGQGAYNEQFF.

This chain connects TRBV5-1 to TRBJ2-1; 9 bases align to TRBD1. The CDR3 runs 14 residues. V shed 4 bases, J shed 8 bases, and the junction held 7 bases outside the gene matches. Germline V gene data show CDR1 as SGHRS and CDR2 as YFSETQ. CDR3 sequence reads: CASSDRDRADEQFF. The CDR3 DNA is TGCGCCAGCAGCGACCGGGACAGGGCAGATGAGCAGTTCTTC.

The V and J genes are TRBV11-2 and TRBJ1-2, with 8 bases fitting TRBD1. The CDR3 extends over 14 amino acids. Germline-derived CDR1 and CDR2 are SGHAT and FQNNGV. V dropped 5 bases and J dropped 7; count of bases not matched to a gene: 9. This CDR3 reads CASSPGQGATGYTF. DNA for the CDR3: TGTGCCAGCAGCCCAGGACAGGGAGCCACTGGCTACACCTTC.

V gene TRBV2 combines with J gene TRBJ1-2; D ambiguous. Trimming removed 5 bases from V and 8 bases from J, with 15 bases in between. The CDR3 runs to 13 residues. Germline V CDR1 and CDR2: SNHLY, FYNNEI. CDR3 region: CASSKTNSGGYTF. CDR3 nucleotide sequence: TGTGCCAGCAGTAAAACAAACAGCGGAGGCTACACCTTC.

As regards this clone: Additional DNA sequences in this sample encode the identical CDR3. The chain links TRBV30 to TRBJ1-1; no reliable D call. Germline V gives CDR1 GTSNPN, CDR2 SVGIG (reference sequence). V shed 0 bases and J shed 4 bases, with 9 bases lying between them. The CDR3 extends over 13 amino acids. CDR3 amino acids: CAWSVWEGTEAFF. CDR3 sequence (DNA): TGTGCCTGGAGTGTATGGGAGGGCACTGAAGCTTTCTTT.

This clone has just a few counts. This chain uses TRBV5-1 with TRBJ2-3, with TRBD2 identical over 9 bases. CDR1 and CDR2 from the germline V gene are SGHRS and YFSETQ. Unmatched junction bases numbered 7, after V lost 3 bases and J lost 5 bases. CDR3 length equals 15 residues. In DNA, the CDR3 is TGCGCCAGCAGCTACGATAGCGGGAGTGGAGATACGCAGTATTTT. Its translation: CASSYDSGSGDTQYF.

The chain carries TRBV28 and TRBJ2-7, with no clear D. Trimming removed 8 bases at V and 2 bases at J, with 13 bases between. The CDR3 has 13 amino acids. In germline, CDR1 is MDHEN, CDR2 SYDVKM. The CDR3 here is CASLAGRAYEQYF. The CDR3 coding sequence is TGTGCCAGCCTGGCAGGAAGAGCCTACGAGCAGTACTTC.

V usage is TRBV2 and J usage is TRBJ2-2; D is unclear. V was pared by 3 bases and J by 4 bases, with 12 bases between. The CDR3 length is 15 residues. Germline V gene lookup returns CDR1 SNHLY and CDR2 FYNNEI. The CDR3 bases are TGTGCCAGCAGTGAGAGGAATGGCCTCACCGGGGAGCTGTTTTTT. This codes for CASSERNGLTGELFF.

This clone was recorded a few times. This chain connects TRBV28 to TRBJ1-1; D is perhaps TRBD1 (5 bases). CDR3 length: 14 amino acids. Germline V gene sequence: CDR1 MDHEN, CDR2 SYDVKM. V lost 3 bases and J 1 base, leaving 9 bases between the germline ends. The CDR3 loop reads CASSFGGSNTEAFF. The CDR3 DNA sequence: TGTGCCAGCAGTTTCGGGGGATCGAACACTGAAGCTTTCTTT.